A single T cell receptor beta chain is shown here with its context. The antigen remains undetermined. Likely a read error: the CDR3 ends without its conserved phenylalanine or tryptophan. The V gene's germline CDR1 is SGHNT and CDR2 YENEEA. V lost 9 bases and J 8 bases, leaving 16 bases between the germline ends. CDR3 length: 13 residues. No cell sorting was done before RNA was extracted from the tissue. Distant lung tissue was collected more than 3 cm away from the tumor edge. Newly diagnosed lung cancer patients had thoracic surgery in China, August–late 2014, without prior chemotherapy. This sample stems from a study of tumor and adjacent non-tumor tissue in lung cancer. Regarding the study as a whole: TCR diversity was significantly greater in tumor than normal lung tissue. Higher tumor TCR diversity was associated with shorter survival. Normal lung showed higher cumulative top 100 clone frequency than tumor.

Three rounds of nested PCR, following a modified ARM-PCR protocol, produced the TCRbeta library. TCRdb itself ran the multiplex PCR reads through MiXCR, one entry per CDR3 protein. The table records almost 75,000 distinct CDR3 sequences, around two thirds of them present only once. The source material was distant non-tumor lung tissue. The clonotype was recovered from a woman between 45 and 65 years old with non-small cell lung cancer. The chain has TRBV11-3 and TRBJ2-2, with D uncertain. The CDR3 region is CASNLHDAGELFY. CDR3 DNA sequence: TGTGCCAGTAACTTGCACGACGCAGGGGAGCTGTTTTAT.